Listed here are 21 T cell receptor beta chains from one sample, sequenced in a study of T cells in Graves' hyperthyroidism and ophthalmopathy (dated by TCRdb to the late 2010s). Libraries were constructed by multiplex PCR. Sequencing took place on an Illumina HiSeq 2000. Amplification of TCR beta CDR3 regions was carried out from RNA transcripts. For the first round of RT-PCR on the TCR CDR3, the HTBI primer set was used together with the Qiagen OneStep RT-PCR kit. The raw public reads went through TCRdb reprocessing: fastp at Q25, MiXCR clone calling, in-frame beta chains kept. For every CDR3 protein sequence, its rows merge into one entry that carries the most common genes and DNA. This sample has 300,000 to 450,000 distinct CDR3 sequences in its table, and 15% to 19% of those were observed once. Clones ranked in the top ten supply roughly 25% of the sample. Sequencing was performed on blood. Receptors originate from a woman between 18 and 29 years old with Graves' hyperthyroidism that later progressed to Graves' ophthalmopathy.

This clonotype was detected many times. The chain couples TRBV2 to TRBJ2-3; D is unclear. The CDR3 consists of 11 residues. V was shortened by 10 bases and J by 3 bases, with 8 bases between the two germline ends. Germline CDR1 reads SNHLY; CDR2 reads FYNNEI. The chain's CDR3 is CATLRTDTQYF. The CDR3, as DNA: TGTGCCACCTTACGGACAGATACGCAGTATTTT. The whole variable domain, remainder taken from reference TRBV2 and TRBJ2-3, is EPEVTQTPSHQVTQMGQEVILRCVPISNHLYFYWYRQILGQKVEFLVSFYNNEISEKSEIFDDQFSVERPDGSNFTLKIRSTKLEDSAMYFCATLRTDTQYFGPGTRLTVL.

The V and J genes are TRBV5-1 and TRBJ2-1; D is unresolved. CDR3 length equals 16 residues. In germline, CDR1 is SGHRS, CDR2 YFSETQ. V lost 0 bases, J lost 1 base, and 11 bases lay in between. CDR3 sequence: CASSLGRQASYNEQFF. CDR3 nucleotide sequence: TGCGCCAGCAGCTTGGGCCGGCAGGCTTCCTACAATGAGCAGTTCTTC.

For the CDR3, the DNA is TGTGCCAGCAGCCTCCAAAGACTAGCGCCTTACAATGAGCAGTTCTTC. This sequence encodes CASSLQRLAPYNEQFF. The chain employs TRBV7-2 and TRBJ2-1, with 8 bases matching TRBD2. The junction had 10 bases not matched to a gene; V was cut back by 5 bases and J by 4 bases. This CDR3 contains 16 residues. Germline CDR1 SGHTA, CDR2 FQGNSA.

The gene calls are TRBV27 and TRBJ2-5, with TRBD1 matching 11 bases. The V and J ends lost 8 bases and 4 bases, in that order; junction bases with no gene match: 12. Germline lookup yields CDR1 MNHEY and CDR2 SMNVEV (reference sequence). This CDR3 spans 16 amino acids. The CDR3 nucleotides are TGTGCCAGCGGCACAGGAACGGGACAGGGGGGAGAGACCCAGTACTTC. It specifies CASGTGTGQGGETQYF.

This chain joins TRBV28 and TRBJ1-2, with D hard to call. This CDR3 has 12 amino acids. The germline V gene encodes CDR1 MDHEN and CDR2 SYDVKM. V dropped 4 bases and J dropped 7 bases, with 10 bases sitting between them. CDR3 sequence reads: CASSSEWFGYTF. The CDR3 bases are TGTGCCAGCAGTTCAGAATGGTTTGGCTACACCTTC.

This clonotype was seen many times. The chain couples TRBV12-3 or TRBV12-4 to TRBJ2-7; TRBD2 agrees at 12 bases. With 8 bases clipped from V and 5 bases from J, the junction kept 7 bases outside the gene matches. The CDR3 consists of 14 residues. The CDR3 region is CASRRTSGKHEQYF. In nucleotides, the CDR3 is TGTGCCAGCCGGCGGACTAGCGGGAAGCACGAGCAGTACTTC.

The V and J genes are TRBV6-2 or TRBV6-3 and TRBJ2-2, with 7 bases identical to TRBD2. CDR3 size: 15 residues. Germline-derived CDR1 and CDR2 are MNHEY and SVGEGT. The J segment lost 2 bases and the V segment lost 2 bases, leaving 2 bases of the junction unmatched. Here the CDR3 reads CASSYPTSNTGELFF. For the CDR3, the DNA is TGTGCCAGCAGTTACCCGACTAGCAACACCGGGGAGCTGTTTTTT.

This sequence joins TRBV7-6 and TRBJ2-5, with 7 bases fitting TRBD1. Per the germline V gene, CDR1 is SGHVS and CDR2 is FNYEAQ. V was pared by 5 bases and J by 1 base, with 7 bases of the junction left unmatched. This CDR3 spans 15 amino acids. CDR3 sequence (DNA): TGTGCCAGCAGCCTCCGGGACAGCCTCCAAGAGACCCAGTACTTC. Translating gives CASSLRDSLQETQYF.

The chain uses TRBV19 and TRBJ2-1; D gene uncertain. Germline V gene lookup returns CDR1 LNHDA and CDR2 SQIVND (reference sequence). This CDR3 has 17 amino acids. Trimming stripped 1 base from V and 0 bases from J, with 13 bases between. CDR3 sequence reads: CASSIAAVKSSYNEQFF. CDR3 in DNA: TGTGCCAGTAGTATAGCTGCGGTGAAGAGCTCCTACAATGAGCAGTTCTTC.

This rearrangement joins TRBV2 to TRBJ1-1; D ambiguous. V was shortened by 3 bases and J by 3 bases, with 14 bases between the two germline ends. The CDR3 has 15 amino acids. Germline V lookup: CDR1 SNHLY, CDR2 FYNNEI. CDR3 amino acids: CASSDNEGWDTEAFF. CDR3 bases: TGTGCCAGCAGTGATAATGAGGGATGGGACACTGAAGCTTTCTTT.

This clonotype appeared a few times. The chain joins TRBV7-2 to TRBJ1-2; D is undetermined. V gave up 4 bases and J gave up 4 bases, with 13 bases separating them. The CDR3 spans 14 residues. Germline V gives CDR1 SGHTA, CDR2 FQGNSA. CDR3 coding DNA: TGTGCCAGCAGCTCCAGGAGGGCTTTCTATGGCTACACCTTC. Protein product: CASSSRRAFYGYTF.

At least ten counts were recorded for this clonotype. V gene TRBV27 combines with J gene TRBJ2-7, with a tentative D call TRBD1 (5 bases). The V and J ends lost 5 bases and 2 bases respectively, with 19 bases between them. The germline V gene has CDR1 MNHEY and CDR2 SMNVEV (reference sequence). This CDR3 region has 16 residues. CDR3 nucleotides: TGTGCCAGCAGTCCTTTTAGATCCAGGGCTCCCTACGAGCAGTACTTC. The encoded protein is CASSPFRSRAPYEQYF.

This clonotype has a count of ten or more. The chain has TRBV12-3 or TRBV12-4 and TRBJ2-7, with D perhaps being TRBD1 or TRBD2 (6 bases each). The CDR3 spans 13 residues. The ends were cut back, 10 bases at V and 3 bases at J, with 16 bases in the middle. The CDR3 loop reads CATGEGEVYEQYF. The CDR3 DNA reads as TGTGCCACTGGAGAGGGGGAGGTCTACGAGCAGTACTTC.

This clonotype was observed many times. The gene calls are TRBV3-1 and TRBJ2-7; TRBD1 aligns across 9 bases. After removal of 7 bases from V and 2 bases from J, the junction contained 3 bases not matched to a gene. CDR3 length: 13 amino acids. The germline V gene encodes CDR1 LGHDT and CDR2 YNNKEL (reference sequence). The CDR3 sequence is CASKRQGAYEQYF. The CDR3 region has the DNA TGTGCCAGCAAACGACAGGGGGCCTACGAGCAGTACTTC.

The chain recombines TRBV19 with TRBJ1-5; 8 nucleotides agree with TRBD1. The CDR3 covers 14 residues. With V trimmed by 5 bases and J by 5 bases, 5 bases remained unmatched. Germline CDR1 LNHDA, CDR2 SQIVND (reference sequence). For the CDR3, the DNA is TGTGCCAGTAGTCCGACAGGGGTGGATCAGCCCCAGCATTTT. Translation: CASSPTGVDQPQHF.

V is TRBV27 and J is TRBJ2-2; unclear D gene. Trimming left V 4 bases short and J 6 bases short, with 6 bases between. Germline lookup yields CDR1 MNHEY and CDR2 SMNVEV (reference sequence). CDR3 length: 12 amino acids. CDR3 in DNA: TGTGCCAGCAGTTCCAGTCCCGGGGAGCTGTTTTTT. It yields the protein CASSSSPGELFF.

This clonotype was seen once. J is TRBJ1-6 and V is TRBV27; 7 bases are shared with TRBD1. V shed 5 bases and J 5 bases; nucleotides not matched to a gene: 12. The CDR3 is 17 residues long. CDR1 is MNHEY and CDR2 is SMNVEV in the germline V gene (reference sequence). The CDR3 DNA reads TGTGCCAGCAGTCCCACTCGTTACAGGGGAAATAATTCACCCCTCCACTTT. It specifies CASSPTRYRGNNSPLHF.

The CDR3 region is CATSPGSGGYEQYF. The CDR3 DNA is TGTGCCACCTCCCCTGGTTCGGGAGGCTACGAGCAGTACTTC. The chain combines TRBV6-1 with TRBJ2-7, with TRBD2 matching over 7 bases. The CDR3 contains 14 residues. Unmatched junction bases numbered 12, after V lost 10 bases and J lost 3 bases. Germline CDR1 MNHNS, CDR2 SASEGT.

This clonotype was found many times. The chain couples TRBV6-2 or TRBV6-3 to TRBJ1-5; 10 positions match TRBD1. In germline, CDR1 is MNHEY, CDR2 SVGEGT. The junction had 10 bases not matched to a gene; V was cut back by 4 bases and J by 7 bases. The CDR3 loop spans 16 amino acids. The CDR3 sequence: CASSLATGGGGQPQHF. In nucleotides, the CDR3 is TGTGCCAGCAGTTTAGCGACAGGGGGCGGAGGGCAGCCCCAGCATTTT.

This clonotype showed up just a few times. The rearrangement joins TRBV24-1 to TRBJ2-7; 8 bases fit TRBD2. The V gene's germline CDR1 is KGHDR and CDR2 SFDVKD. The ends lost 1 base at V and 3 bases at J; junction bases unmatched: 1. This CDR3 has 14 residues. The CDR3 sequence: CATSDFTSGYEQYF. CDR3 DNA: TGTGCCACCAGTGATTTCACTAGCGGCTACGAGCAGTACTTC.

The chain has TRBV28 and TRBJ2-3; weak D call: TRBD1 (6 bases). Germline V CDR1 and CDR2: MDHEN, SYDVKM. The CDR3 has 12 amino acids. The ends were cut back, 7 bases at V and 2 bases at J, with 7 bases in the middle. CDR3 region: CASTGATDTQYF. CDR3 nucleotides: TGTGCCAGCACAGGGGCCACAGATACGCAGTATTTT.